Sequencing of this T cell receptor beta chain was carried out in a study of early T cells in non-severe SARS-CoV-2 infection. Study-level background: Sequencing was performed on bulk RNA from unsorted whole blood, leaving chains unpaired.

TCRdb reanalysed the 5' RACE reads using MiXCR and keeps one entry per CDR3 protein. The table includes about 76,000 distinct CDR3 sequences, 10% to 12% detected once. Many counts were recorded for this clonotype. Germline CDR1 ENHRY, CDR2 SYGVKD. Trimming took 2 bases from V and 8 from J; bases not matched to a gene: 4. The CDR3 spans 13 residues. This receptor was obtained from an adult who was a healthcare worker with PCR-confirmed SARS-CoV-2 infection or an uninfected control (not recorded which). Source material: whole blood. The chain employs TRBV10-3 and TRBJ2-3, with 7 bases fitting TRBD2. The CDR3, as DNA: TGTGCCATCAGTGAGGGGGGAGGGGTTACGCAGTATTTT. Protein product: CAISEGGGVTQYF.